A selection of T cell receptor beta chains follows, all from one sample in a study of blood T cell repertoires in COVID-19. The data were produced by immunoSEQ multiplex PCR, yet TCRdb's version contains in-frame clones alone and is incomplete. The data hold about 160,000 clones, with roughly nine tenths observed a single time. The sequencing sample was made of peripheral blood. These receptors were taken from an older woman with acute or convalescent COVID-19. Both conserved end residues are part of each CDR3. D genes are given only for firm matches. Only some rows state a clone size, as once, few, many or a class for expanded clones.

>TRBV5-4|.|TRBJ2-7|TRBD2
CASSAMTSGSSYEQYF
TGTGCCAGCAGCGCGATGACTAGCGGGAGCTCCTACGAGCAGTACTTC
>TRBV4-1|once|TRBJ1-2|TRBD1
CASSQDETGNYGYTF
TGCGCCAGCAGCCAAGATGAGACAGGGAACTATGGCTACACCTTC
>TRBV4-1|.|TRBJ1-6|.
CASSQETARSSYNSPLHF
TGCGCCAGCAGCCAAGAGACGGCGCGGAGCTCCTATAATTCACCCCTCCACTTT
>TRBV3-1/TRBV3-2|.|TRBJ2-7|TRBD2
CASSLRTSVQYF
TGTGCCAGCTCCCTCAGGACTAGCGTGCAGTACTTC
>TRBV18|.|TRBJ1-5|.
CASSPNTGTGQPQHF
TGTGCCAGCTCACCAAACACGGGAACTGGTCAGCCCCAGCATTTT
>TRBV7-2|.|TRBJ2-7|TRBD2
CASSLLPPWRGTIYEQYF
TGTGCCAGCAGCTTACTCCCCCCATGGCGGGGGACCATCTACGAGCAGTACTTC
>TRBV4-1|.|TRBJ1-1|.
CASSLKEYTEAFF
TGCGCCAGCAGCCTGAAGGAGTACACTGAAGCTTTCTTT
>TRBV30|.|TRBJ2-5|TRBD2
CAWSEGAGREETQYF
TGTGCCTGGAGTGAGGGTGCAGGGAGGGAAGAGACCCAGTACTTC
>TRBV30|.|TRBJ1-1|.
CAWSPPGAVEAFF
TGTGCCTGGAGCCCTCCTGGGGCCGTTGAAGCTTTCTTT
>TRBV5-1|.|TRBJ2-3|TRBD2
CASRLAGTDTQYF
TGCGCCAGCAGACTAGCGGGTACAGATACGCAGTATTTT
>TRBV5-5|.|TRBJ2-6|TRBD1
CASSLGQGAGANVLTF
TGTGCCAGCAGCTTGGGACAGGGAGCTGGGGCCAACGTCCTGACTTTC
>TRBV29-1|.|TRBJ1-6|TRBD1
CSACATDPNKDRGHIYNSPLHF
TGCAGCGCTTGTGCCACTGACCCAAACAAGGACAGGGGGCACATTTATAATTCACCCCTCCACTTT
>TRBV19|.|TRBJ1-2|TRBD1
CASSFDRVAYGYTF
TGTGCCAGTAGTTTTGACAGGGTGGCCTATGGCTACACCTTC